The 7 T cell receptor beta chains listed next were all sequenced from one sample in a study of blood T cell repertoires in COVID-19. TCRdb's copy holds only in-frame clones and misses some; the assay was immunoSEQ multiplex PCR. Of hundreds of thousands of clones in the sample, roughly 89% were seen once. The sequenced material came from peripheral blood. All receptors come from a woman aged 25 to 39 with COVID-19, enrolled during active disease.

The rearrangement joins TRBV13 to TRBJ1-2; TRBD1 is a possible D gene (6 bases). V lost 5 bases, J lost 4 bases, and 20 bases lay in between. The CDR3 length is 16 residues. CDR1 PRHDT and CDR2 FYEKMQ come from the germline V gene (reference sequence). The CDR3 is CASSLRWRTATYGYTF. CDR3 DNA sequence: TGTGCCAGCAGCCTTCGGTGGCGGACAGCCACCTATGGCTACACCTTC.

This clone was found once. The chain combines TRBV28 with TRBJ2-3; 8 bases match TRBD2. Trimming cost V 6 bases and J 5 bases; bases outside gene matches: 10. The CDR3 loop spans 15 amino acids. Germline CDR1 MDHEN, CDR2 SYDVKM. As DNA, the CDR3 is TGTGCCAGCAGCCCTCTCCCGGGGGGGGGAGATACGCAGTATTTT. This sequence encodes CASSPLPGGGDTQYF.

The V call is TRBV20-1, the J call TRBJ1-4; D unresolved. This CDR3 region has 10 residues. Germline V gives CDR1 DFQATT, CDR2 SNEGSKA (reference sequence). V lost 5 bases to trimming and J lost 13 bases, with 11 bases between them. The CDR3 DNA sequence: TGCAGTGCTGTCAGAGGAGGACTGTTTTTT. It specifies CSAVRGGLFF.

V usage is TRBV3-1 (or the pseudogene TRBV3-2) and J usage is TRBJ2-3, with 7 bases that match TRBD1. Per the germline V gene, CDR1 is LGHDT and CDR2 is YNNKEL (reference sequence). V trimming: 4 bases; J trimming: 5 bases; junction bases outside the gene matches: 6. This CDR3 is built from 14 residues. The CDR3 region has the DNA TGTGCCAGCAGCCCAGACAGGGTTCAAGATACGCAGTATTTT. It is translated as CASSPDRVQDTQYF.

The CDR3 loop is CASSFPSRDRNEQFF. The CDR3 nucleotides are TGTGCCAGCAGTTTCCCCTCACGGGACAGGAATGAGCAGTTCTTC. This sequence joins TRBV28 and TRBJ2-1; 8 bases fit TRBD1. After removal of 3 bases from V and 7 bases from J, the junction contained 8 bases not matched to a gene. The CDR3 is 15 amino acids. The germline V gene encodes CDR1 MDHEN and CDR2 SYDVKM.

CDR3 residues: CASSVIETQYF. The CDR3 nucleotides are TGTGCCAGCAGTGTAATAGAGACCCAGTACTTC. The rearrangement links TRBV2 to TRBJ2-5; D ambiguous. The V and J ends lost 4 bases and 4 bases respectively, with 4 bases between them. The CDR3 spans 11 residues. Germline CDR1 reads SNHLY; CDR2 reads FYNNEI.

The rearrangement joins TRBV6-5 to TRBJ2-5, with 10 bases aligning to TRBD2. With V trimmed by 1 base and J by 3 bases, 5 bases remained unmatched. Germline lookup yields CDR1 MNHEY and CDR2 SVGAGI. The CDR3 is made up of 16 amino acids. The CDR3 sequence is CASSYYLAGVEETQYF. As DNA, the CDR3 is TGTGCCAGCAGTTACTACCTAGCGGGGGTTGAAGAGACCCAGTACTTC.